One T cell receptor beta chain is described in this entry. The record originates from a study of blood T cell repertoires in COVID-19. This CDR3 is 14 amino acids long. Germline trimming cut 3 bases from V and 0 bases from J; bases unmatched to any gene: 1. Looked up from germline, CDR1 is SGHVS and CDR2 is FQNEAQ. Sequencing was performed with immunoSEQ multiplex PCR; in TCRdb, only in-frame clones are kept and a portion is missing. The top ten clones hold around 27% of a sample with about 84,000 clones, approximately 83% of them seen once. The specimen was peripheral blood. The sequence derives from a woman older than 75 with acute or convalescent COVID-19. The chain is built from TRBV7-8 and TRBJ2-5, with 7 bases identical to TRBD2. The CDR3 is CASSLRGYQETQYF. CDR3 DNA sequence: TGTGCCAGCAGCTTGCGGGGGTACCAAGAGACCCAGTACTTC.